This entry is about one T cell receptor beta chain. Its antigen is as yet unknown. Per the germline V gene, CDR1 is LGHDT and CDR2 is YNNKEL (reference sequence). With 0 bases removed from V and 5 bases from J, the gap between germline ends came to 11 bases. CDR3 length: 14 residues. These data belong to a study of blood T cells in healthy people across ages. Overall study results and limits: Roughly linear age-related decline in beta diversity appeared, significant by age around 40. Observed TCR beta diversity showed a strong correlation with the percentage of naive T cells as measured by flow cytometry. Bulk PBMC profiling left naive and antigen-experienced comparisons inconclusive.

Alongside a J-beta primer mix, a sample-barcoded 5' primer served in a second PCR lasting 7 to 11 cycles. MiXCR was run by TCRdb on the 5' RACE reads, yielding one entry per CDR3 protein. The sample lists about 830,000 distinct CDR3 sequences; under 80% were seen once. Donors were systemically healthy Caucasian individuals from Russia aged about 6 to 95 years. Sequencing was done on a sample of blood. V usage is TRBV3-1 and J usage is TRBJ2-7; D not certain. The TCR was taken from a man aged 25-45 years in good health. CDR3 coding DNA: TGTGCCAGCAGCCAAGATCACTATAGTAACGAGCAGTACTTC. Its translation: CASSQDHYSNEQYF.